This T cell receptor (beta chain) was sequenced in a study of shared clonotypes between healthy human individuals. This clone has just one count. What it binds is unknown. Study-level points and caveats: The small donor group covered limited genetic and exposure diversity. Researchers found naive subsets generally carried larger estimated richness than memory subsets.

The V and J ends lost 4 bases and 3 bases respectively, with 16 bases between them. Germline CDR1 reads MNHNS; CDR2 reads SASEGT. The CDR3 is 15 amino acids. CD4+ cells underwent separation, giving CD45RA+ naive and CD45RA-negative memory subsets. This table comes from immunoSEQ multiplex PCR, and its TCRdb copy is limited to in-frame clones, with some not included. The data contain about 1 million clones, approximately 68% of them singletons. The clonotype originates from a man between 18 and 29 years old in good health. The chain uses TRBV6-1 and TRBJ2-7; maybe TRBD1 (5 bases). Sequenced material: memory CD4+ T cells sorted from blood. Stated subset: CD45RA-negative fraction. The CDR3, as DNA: TGTGCCAGCAGTGTCAGCCCTCAGGGTTTCTACGAGCAGTACTTC. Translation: CASSVSPQGFYEQYF.